This T cell receptor (beta chain) emerged from a study of regulatory T cells in long-lasting Graves disease (dated by TCRdb to the early 2020s). Looking at the study overall: Persistent Graves' disease was defined as persistently positive TSH receptor autoantibodies together with antithyroid drug treatment for over 5 years. Peripheral blood TCR sequencing and RNA sequencing compared persistent Graves' disease patients with newly diagnosed Graves' disease patients. The study was conducted in China and was registered as a clinical trial. A total of roughly 33 samples were covered by TCR sequencing, comprising around 13 persistent and roughly 20 newly diagnosed Graves' disease patients. In the clinical cohort, patients with persistent Graves' disease had used antithyroid drugs for an average of roughly ten years. Overall study results and their limits: Preferential use of TRBV28, TRBJ1-2 and TRBJ2-5 was observed in persistent disease, whereas TRBV20-1 and TRBJ2-1 were favored in newly diagnosed disease. Persistent patients shared more public clonotypes among themselves (under 3,000) than newly diagnosed patients did (about 1,000). Only the TCR beta chain was sequenced and analyzed. Persistent Graves' disease patients showed lower TCR Shannon entropy and fewer highly expanded clones than newly diagnosed patients, suggesting clonal expansion. The study examined only peripheral blood because the primary lesion, thyroid tissue, could not be accessed. The authors noted that the small sample size was a limitation that may lower accuracy.

On this clonotype: Its antigen has not been determined. The germline gene is not matched at one end of the junction; a read error may be the cause.

The label giving this sample's time point can be read as: persistent/refractory GD, antithyroid drugs over 5 years with positive TRAb. For both TCR sequencing and RNA sequencing, RNA was extracted from PBMCs using TRIzol. The diagnosis of Graves' disease was made according to American Thyroid Association guidelines. Recruitment of patients was carried out at an endocrinology department in Xi'an, China. Each patient gave approximately 8.8 milliliters of peripheral blood, collected in an EDTA anticoagulant tube. Ficoll Paque Plus density gradient separation was used to isolate PBMCs, and no additional T cell sorting was done. An Agilent 2100 Bioanalyzer and agarose gel were used to check RNA quality, while a NanoDrop 2000 measured RNA concentration. The library relied on multiplex PCR. Sequencing took place on an Illumina HiSeq 4000. CDR3 regions were amplified by Arm-PCR with iRepertoire HTBI primers to construct TCR beta libraries. Before sequencing, the PCR products went through gel purification. In the paper's pipeline: A total of fewer than 65 TRBV and more than twelve TRBJ segments were identified across samples and were used for gene usage analysis of CDR3 amino acid clonotypes. COPE and FqMerger were used to merge filtered high-quality paired reads into contigs. BLAST was used to align contigs to the IMGT TRBV, TRBD and TRBJ reference genes, and CDR3 was defined following IMGT. Highly expanded clones were defined as clonotypes with a frequency above 0.1%. Shannon entropy served as the measure of repertoire diversity, while the Gini coefficient captured V-J evenness. A clonotype was considered public if more than one individual shared it. TCRdb's own reprocessing of the public reads used fastp at Q25 and MiXCR and kept productive beta chains. Each entry is one CDR3 protein sequence, shown with its most common DNA and genes. What appears here as the V and J calls and clone size reflects TCRdb's work, not the paper's. Recorded for this sample are 500,000 to 700,000 distinct CDR3 sequences; 30% of them occurred a single time. The ten most abundant clones make up roughly 40% of the sample.

From its cysteine to its phenylalanine, the CDR3 spans 11 amino acids. Only the CDR3 region is kept as DNA, spanning 33 bases read in frame from base 1. For CDR1 and CDR2, the germline V gene (reference sequence) lists SGHNT and YYREEE. This sequence uses TRBV5-4 and TRBJ1-2, with the D gene call left open. This clonotype was obtained from a female donor with Graves disease. The sample here was peripheral blood mononuclear cells (PBMCs), taken when the disease was refractory, from a patient treated with antithyroid drugs. CDR3 protein: CASSLGSGYAF. The DNA sequence follows: TGTGCCAGCAGCTTGGGCAGTGGCTACGCCTTC.